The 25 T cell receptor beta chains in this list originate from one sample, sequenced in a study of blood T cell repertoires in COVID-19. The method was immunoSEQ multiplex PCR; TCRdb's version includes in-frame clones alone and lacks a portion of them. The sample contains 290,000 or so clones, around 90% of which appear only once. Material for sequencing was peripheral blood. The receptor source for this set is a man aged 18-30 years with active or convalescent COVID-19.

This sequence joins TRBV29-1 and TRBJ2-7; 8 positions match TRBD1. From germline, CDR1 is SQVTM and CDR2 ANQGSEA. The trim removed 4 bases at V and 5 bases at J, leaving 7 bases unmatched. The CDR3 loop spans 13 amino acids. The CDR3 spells CSVGAGTGNEQYF. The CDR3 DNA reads TGCAGCGTTGGAGCCGGGACAGGAAACGAGCAGTACTTC.

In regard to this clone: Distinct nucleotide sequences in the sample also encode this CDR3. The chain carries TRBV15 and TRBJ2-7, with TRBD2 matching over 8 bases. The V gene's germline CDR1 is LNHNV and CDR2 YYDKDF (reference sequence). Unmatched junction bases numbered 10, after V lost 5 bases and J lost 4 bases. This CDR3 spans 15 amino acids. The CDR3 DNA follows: TGTGCCACCAGCTCAATCGGGGGGGGAGATTACGAGCAGTACTTC. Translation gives CATSSIGGGDYEQYF.

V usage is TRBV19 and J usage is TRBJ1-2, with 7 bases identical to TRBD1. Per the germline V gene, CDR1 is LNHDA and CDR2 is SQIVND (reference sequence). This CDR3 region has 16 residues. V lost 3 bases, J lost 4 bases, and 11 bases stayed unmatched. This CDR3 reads CASSILGPGGSYGYTF. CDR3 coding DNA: TGTGCCAGTAGTATTCTGGGCCCAGGGGGTAGCTATGGCTACACCTTC.

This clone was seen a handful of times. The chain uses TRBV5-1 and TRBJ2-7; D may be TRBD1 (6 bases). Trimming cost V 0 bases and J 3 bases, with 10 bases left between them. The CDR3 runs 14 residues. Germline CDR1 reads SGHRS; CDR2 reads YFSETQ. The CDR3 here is CASSLAGAVYEQYF. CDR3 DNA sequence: TGCGCCAGCAGCTTGGCAGGGGCGGTCTACGAGCAGTACTTC.

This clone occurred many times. CDR3 amino acids: CASSYSSEGSNQPQHF. As DNA, the CDR3 is TGTGCCAGCAGTTACTCGAGCGAGGGTAGTAATCAGCCCCAGCATTTT. The chain couples TRBV6-6 to TRBJ1-5; D is unclear. CDR1 is MNHNY and CDR2 is SVGAGI in the germline V gene (reference sequence). The CDR3 extends over 16 amino acids. V was clipped by 0 bases and J by 4 bases, with 13 bases between them.

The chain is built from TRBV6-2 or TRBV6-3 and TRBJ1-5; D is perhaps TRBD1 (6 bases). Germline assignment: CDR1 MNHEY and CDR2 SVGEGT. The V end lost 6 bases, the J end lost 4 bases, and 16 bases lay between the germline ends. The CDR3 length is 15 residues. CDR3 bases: TGTGCCAGCAGGTACGGGGGCGGCGGGAATCAGCCCCAGCATTTT. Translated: CASRYGGGGNQPQHF.

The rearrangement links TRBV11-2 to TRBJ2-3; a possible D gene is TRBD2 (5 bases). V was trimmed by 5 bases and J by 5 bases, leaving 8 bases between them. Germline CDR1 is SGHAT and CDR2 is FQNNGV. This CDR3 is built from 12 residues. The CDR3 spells CASSGSGDTQYF. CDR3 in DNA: TGTGCCAGCAGCGGGAGTGGAGATACGCAGTATTTT.

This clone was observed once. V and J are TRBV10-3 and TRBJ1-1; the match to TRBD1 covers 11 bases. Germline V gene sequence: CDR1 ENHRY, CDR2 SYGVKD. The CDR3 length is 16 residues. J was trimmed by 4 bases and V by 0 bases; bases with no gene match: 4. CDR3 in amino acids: CAISESWTGGLTEAFF. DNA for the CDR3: TGTGCCATCAGTGAGTCTTGGACAGGGGGCCTCACTGAAGCTTTCTTT.

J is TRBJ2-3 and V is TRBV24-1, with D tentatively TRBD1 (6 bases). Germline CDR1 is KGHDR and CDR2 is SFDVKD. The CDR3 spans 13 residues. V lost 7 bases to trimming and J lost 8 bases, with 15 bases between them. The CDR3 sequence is CATRPREQGTQYF. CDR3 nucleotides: TGTGCCACCAGGCCCAGGGAACAGGGTACGCAGTATTTT.

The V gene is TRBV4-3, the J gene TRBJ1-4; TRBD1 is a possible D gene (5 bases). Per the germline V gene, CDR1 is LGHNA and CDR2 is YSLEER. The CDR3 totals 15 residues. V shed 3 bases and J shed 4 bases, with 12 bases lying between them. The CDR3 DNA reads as TGCGCCAGCAGCCAGGCAGGGAATGGTAATGAAAAACTGTTTTTT. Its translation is CASSQAGNGNEKLFF.

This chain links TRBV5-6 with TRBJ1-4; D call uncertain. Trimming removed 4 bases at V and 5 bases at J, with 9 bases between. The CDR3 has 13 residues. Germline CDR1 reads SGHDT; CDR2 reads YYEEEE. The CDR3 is CASSQAVNEKLFF. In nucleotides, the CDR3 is TGTGCCAGCAGCCAAGCTGTGAATGAAAAACTGTTTTTT.

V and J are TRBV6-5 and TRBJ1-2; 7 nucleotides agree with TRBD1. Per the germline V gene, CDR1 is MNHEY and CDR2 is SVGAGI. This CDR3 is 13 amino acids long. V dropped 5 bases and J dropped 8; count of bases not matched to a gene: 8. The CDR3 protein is CASSRGTAGGYTF. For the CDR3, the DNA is TGTGCCAGCAGTCGGGGGACAGCGGGCGGCTACACCTTC.

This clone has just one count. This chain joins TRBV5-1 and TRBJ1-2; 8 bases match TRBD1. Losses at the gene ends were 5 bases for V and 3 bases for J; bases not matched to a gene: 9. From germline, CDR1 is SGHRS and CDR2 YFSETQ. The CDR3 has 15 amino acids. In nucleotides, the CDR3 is TGCGCCAGCAGTTATGGACAGGGCGGTTACTATGGCTACACCTTC. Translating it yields CASSYGQGGYYGYTF.

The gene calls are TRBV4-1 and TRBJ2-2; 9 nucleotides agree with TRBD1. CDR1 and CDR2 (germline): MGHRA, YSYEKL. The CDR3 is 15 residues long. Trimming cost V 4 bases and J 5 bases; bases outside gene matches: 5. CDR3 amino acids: CASSPAGTGTGELFF. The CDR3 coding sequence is TGCGCCAGCAGCCCAGCCGGGACAGGGACCGGGGAGCTGTTTTTT.

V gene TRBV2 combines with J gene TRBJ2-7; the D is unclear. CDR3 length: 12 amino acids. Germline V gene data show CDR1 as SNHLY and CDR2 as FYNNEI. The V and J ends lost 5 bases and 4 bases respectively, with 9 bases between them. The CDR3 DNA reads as TGTGCCAGCAGTTCCCAGGCTTACGAGCAGTACTTC. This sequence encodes CASSSQAYEQYF.

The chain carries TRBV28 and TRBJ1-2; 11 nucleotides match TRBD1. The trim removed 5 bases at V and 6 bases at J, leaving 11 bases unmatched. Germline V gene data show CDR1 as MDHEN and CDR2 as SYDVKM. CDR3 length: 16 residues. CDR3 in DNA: TGTGCCAGCAGTCCCGGGACAGGGGGAACCAAAAATGGCTACACCTTC. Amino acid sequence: CASSPGTGGTKNGYTF.

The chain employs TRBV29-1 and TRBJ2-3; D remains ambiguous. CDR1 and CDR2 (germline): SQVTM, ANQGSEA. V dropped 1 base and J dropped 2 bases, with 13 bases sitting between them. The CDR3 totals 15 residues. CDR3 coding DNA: TGCAGCGTTGAAGGGCTTTGGCCTTACACAGATACGCAGTATTTT. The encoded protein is CSVEGLWPYTDTQYF.

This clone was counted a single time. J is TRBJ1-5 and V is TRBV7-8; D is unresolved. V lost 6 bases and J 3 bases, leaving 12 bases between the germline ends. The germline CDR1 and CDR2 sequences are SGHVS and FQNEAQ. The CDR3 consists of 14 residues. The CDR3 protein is CASRPPGNNQPQHF. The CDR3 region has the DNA TGTGCCAGCAGGCCACCGGGAAACAATCAGCCCCAGCATTTT.

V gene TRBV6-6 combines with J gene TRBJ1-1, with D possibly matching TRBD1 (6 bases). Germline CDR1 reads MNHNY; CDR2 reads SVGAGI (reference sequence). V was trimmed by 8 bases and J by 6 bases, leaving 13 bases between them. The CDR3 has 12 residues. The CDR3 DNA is TGTGCCAGCGGGCAAGGGGGTCCTGAAGCTTTCTTT. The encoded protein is CASGQGGPEAFF.

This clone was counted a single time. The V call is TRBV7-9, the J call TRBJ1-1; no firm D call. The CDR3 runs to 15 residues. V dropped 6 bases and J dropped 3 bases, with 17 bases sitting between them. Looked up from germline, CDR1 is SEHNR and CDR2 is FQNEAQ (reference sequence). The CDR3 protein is CASSHTSGLDTEAFF. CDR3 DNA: TGTGCCAGCAGTCATACGTCGGGGTTGGACACTGAAGCTTTCTTT.

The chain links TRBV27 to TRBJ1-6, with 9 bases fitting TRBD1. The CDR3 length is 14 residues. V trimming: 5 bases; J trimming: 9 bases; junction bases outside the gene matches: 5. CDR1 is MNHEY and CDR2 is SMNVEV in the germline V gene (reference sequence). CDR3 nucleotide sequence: TGTGCCAGCAGTCCCGGGACAGGGATTTCACCCCTCCACTTT. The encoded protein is CASSPGTGISPLHF.

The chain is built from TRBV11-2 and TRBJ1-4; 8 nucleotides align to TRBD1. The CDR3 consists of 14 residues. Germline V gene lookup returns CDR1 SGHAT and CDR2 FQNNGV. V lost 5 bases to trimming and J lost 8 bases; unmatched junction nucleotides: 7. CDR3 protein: CASSLTGGREKLFF. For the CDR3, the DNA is TGTGCCAGCAGCCTTACAGGGGGTAGGGAAAAACTGTTTTTT.

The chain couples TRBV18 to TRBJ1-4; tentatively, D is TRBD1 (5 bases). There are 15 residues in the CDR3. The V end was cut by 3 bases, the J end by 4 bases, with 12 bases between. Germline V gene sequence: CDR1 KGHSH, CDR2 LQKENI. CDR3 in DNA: TGTGCCAGCTCACCGGTGGGACTCGGTAATGAAAAACTGTTTTTT. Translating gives CASSPVGLGNEKLFF.

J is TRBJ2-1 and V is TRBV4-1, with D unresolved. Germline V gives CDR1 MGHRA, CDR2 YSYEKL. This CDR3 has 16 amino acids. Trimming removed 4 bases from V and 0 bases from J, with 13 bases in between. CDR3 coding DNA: TGCGCCAGCAGCCTCCGGTCGCTCGACTCCTACAATGAGCAGTTCTTC. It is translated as CASSLRSLDSYNEQFF.

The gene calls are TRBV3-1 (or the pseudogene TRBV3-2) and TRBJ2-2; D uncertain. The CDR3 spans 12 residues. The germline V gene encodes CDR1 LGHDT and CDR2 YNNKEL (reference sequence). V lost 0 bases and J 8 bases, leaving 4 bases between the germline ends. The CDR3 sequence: CASSQELGELFF. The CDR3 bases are TGTGCCAGCAGCCAAGAACTAGGGGAGCTGTTTTTT.